Listed below are T cell receptor beta chains from one sample, sequenced in a study of radiation and T cells in renal cell carcinoma. Repertoires were generated with immunoSEQ multiplex PCR, while TCRdb's copy carries only in-frame clones and drops some. The data show approximately 150,000 clones, with approximately 86% seen just once and 15% to 20% held by the top ten. Here the sequenced sample was blood, taken from a patient whose treatment included radiotherapy and nephrectomy. The receptors were sampled from a woman between 50 and 59 years old with renal cell carcinoma. CDR3s include the opening cysteine and the closing phenylalanine or tryptophan. The D gene is left open where the match is weak. Size tells how often a clone was seen (once, few, many) or the class of an expanded clone, and some rows leave it out.

j_call v_call d_call clone_size cdr3_aa cdr3_nt
TRBJ1-6 TRBV7-6 NA NA CASSLGSRTGNSPLHF TGTGCCAGCAGCTTAGGATCCAGGACTGGGAATTCACCCCTCCACTTT
TRBJ2-5 TRBV7-7 TRBD1 NA CASSATGGRETQYF TGTGCCAGCAGCGCGACAGGGGGAAGGGAGACCCAGTACTTC
TRBJ2-3 TRBV6-1 NA NA CASSRADTQYF TGTGCCAGCAGTCGAGCAGATACGCAGTATTTT
TRBJ2-3 TRBV6-4 NA NA CASSDYGVTDTQYF TGTGCCAGCAGTGACTACGGGGTCACAGATACGCAGTATTTT
TRBJ2-1 TRBV6-5 NA NA CASEPSGVNEQFF TGTGCCAGCGAACCTTCAGGGGTCAATGAGCAGTTCTTC
TRBJ1-1 TRBV7-9 NA NA CASSLPRGNTEAFF TGTGCCAGCAGCTTACCCAGGGGGAACACTGAAGCTTTCTTT
TRBJ2-7 TRBV10-3 TRBD1 NA CATRDRRTEEQYF TGTGCCACGAGGGACAGGAGAACTGAGGAGCAGTACTTC
TRBJ2-2 TRBV7-6 NA NA CASSLANRGGELFF TGTGCCAGCAGCTTAGCCAATAGAGGCGGGGAGCTGTTTTTT
TRBJ1-4 TRBV6-5 NA few CASGVDLANEKLFF TGTGCCAGCGGTGTGGACTTGGCTAATGAAAAACTGTTTTTT
TRBJ2-1 TRBV5-8 NA NA CASSSGDRNEQFF TGTGCCAGCAGCTCCGGAGATCGGAATGAGCAGTTCTTC
TRBJ2-3 TRBV7-6 TRBD2 NA CASSLYRLADTDTQYF TGTGCCAGCAGCTTATATCGGCTAGCGGACACAGATACGCAGTATTTT
TRBJ1-1 TRBV5-1 NA NA CASSWDNTEAFF TGCGCCAGTTCTTGGGATAACACTGAAGCTTTCTTT
TRBJ2-7 TRBV5-1 TRBD1 NA CASSSGQGAPGEQYF TGCGCCAGCAGCTCAGGACAGGGGGCGCCTGGCGAGCAGTACTTC
TRBJ1-2 TRBV5-4 NA once CASGPGGSYGYTF TGTGCCAGCGGCCCTGGGGGGAGCTATGGCTACACCTTC
TRBJ2-1 TRBV2 TRBD2 NA CASNGLAAVNEQFF TGTGCCAGCAATGGACTAGCGGCGGTCAATGAGCAGTTCTTC
TRBJ1-2 TRBV19 NA NA CASSRGDTLIYGYTF TGTGCCAGTAGTAGAGGGGACACCCTAATCTATGGCTACACCTTC
TRBJ2-7 TRBV28 NA NA CASSRRTGTYEQYF TGTGCCAGCAGCCGCCGGACTGGTACCTACGAGCAGTACTTC
TRBJ2-7 TRBV18 NA NA CASSPPGGGVYEQYF TGTGCCAGCTCACCACCGGGAGGGGGGGTCTACGAGCAGTACTTC
TRBJ1-6 TRBV5-4 NA NA CAAGQSMDNSPLHF TGTGCCGCAGGGCAATCGATGGATAATTCACCCCTCCACTTT
TRBJ2-7 TRBV28 NA few CASSIYRVHEQYF TGTGCCAGCAGCATTTACAGGGTCCACGAGCAGTACTTC
TRBJ1-2 TRBV7-2 NA NA CASSAGRSNYGYTF TGTGCCAGCAGCGCCGGACGGTCTAACTATGGCTACACCTTC
TRBJ2-3 TRBV29-1 NA NA CSAAVDADTQYF TGCAGCGCTGCCGTGGATGCAGATACGCAGTATTTT
TRBJ1-2 TRBV6-1 NA NA CASSEISSRGGYTF TGTGCCAGCAGTGAAATCTCCTCGAGAGGCGGCTACACCTTC
TRBJ2-7 TRBV19 NA NA CASSIRRQAYEQYF TGTGCCAGTAGTATAAGGCGCCAGGCCTACGAGCAGTACTTC
TRBJ2-1 TRBV9 TRBD2 NA CASRPAGGLYNEQFF TGTGCCAGCAGGCCAGCGGGGGGCTTGTACAATGAGCAGTTCTTC
TRBJ2-2 TRBV4-3 TRBD1 once CASSQDIYRGAGELFF TGCGCCAGCAGCCAAGATATTTACAGGGGGGCCGGGGAGCTGTTTTTT
TRBJ2-1 TRBV5-4 NA NA CASSFRRGRANEQFF TGTGCCAGCAGCTTCAGACGGGGACGGGCCAATGAGCAGTTCTTC
TRBJ2-7 TRBV12-1 NA NA CASIETGISCYEQYF TGTGCCAGCATCGAAACCGGGATCTCCTGCTACGAGCAGTACTTC